Below are 18 T cell receptor beta chains sequenced from a single sample in a study of neoadjuvant anti-PD-1 for oral cavity cancer. Sequencing used immunoSEQ multiplex PCR; TCRdb keeps in-frame clones, though not all of them. The table has over 9,500 clones, under 60% seen once. Source: tumor tissue, taken before nivolumab (anti-PD-1) treatment. All receptors derive from a person aged 40 to 85 with oral cavity squamous cell carcinoma.

This chain links TRBV4-1 with TRBJ2-7, with 7 positions matching TRBD2. Germline V gives CDR1 MGHRA, CDR2 YSYEKL. This CDR3 contains 17 residues. V shed 4 bases and J 1 base; nucleotides not matched to a gene: 13. The chain's CDR3 is CASSRGGGPSPSYEQYF. For the CDR3, the DNA is TGCGCCAGCAGCCGGGGGGGAGGACCCAGCCCTTCCTACGAGCAGTACTTC.

V and J are TRBV18 and TRBJ1-1; 7 positions agree with TRBD1. Germline assignment: CDR1 KGHSH and CDR2 LQKENI. This CDR3 is built from 14 residues. After removal of 3 bases from V and 6 bases from J, the junction contained 7 bases not matched to a gene. CDR3 in DNA: TGTGCCAGCTCACCGGGACAGAAGGTTTCTGAAGCTTTCTTT. Translated: CASSPGQKVSEAFF.

As for this clone: The likely explanation is a read error, given a far larger clone one base away. V gene TRBV5-5 combines with J gene TRBJ2-1; the D gene is possibly TRBD1 (6 bases). The CDR3 runs to 18 residues. Trimming removed 0 bases from V and 2 bases from J, with 18 bases in between. From germline, CDR1 is SGHKS and CDR2 YYEKEE (reference sequence). CDR3 bases: TGTGCCAGCAGCTTGGAAGTGGCCGAGGACAGTCCCTACAATGAGCAGTTCTTC. As protein: CASSLEVAEDSPYNEQFF.

This clone was counted a few times. The genes are TRBV4-1 and TRBJ1-2, with D unresolved. The germline CDR1 and CDR2 sequences are MGHRA and YSYEKL. V lost 0 bases, J lost 8 bases, and 25 bases lay in between. This CDR3 spans 18 amino acids. CDR3 coding DNA: TGCGCCAGCAGCCAAGACGCAATTATTGGGTTAATAACGGGCGGCTACACCTTC. This sequence encodes CASSQDAIIGLITGGYTF.

In this sample, this clone turned up a few times. This chain connects TRBV6-1 to TRBJ2-5; TRBD1 aligns across 7 bases. V lost 1 base, J lost 0 bases, and 5 bases stayed unmatched. Per germline, CDR1 MNHNS and CDR2 SASEGT. This CDR3 contains 16 residues. CDR3 sequence reads: CASSEETGTYQETQYF. DNA of the CDR3: TGTGCCAGCAGTGAAGAGACAGGGACGTACCAAGAGACCCAGTACTTC.

This clone was picked up one time. This chain uses TRBV7-8 with TRBJ1-5; 7 bases fit TRBD1. J was trimmed by 6 bases and V by 5 bases; bases with no gene match: 16. Germline lookup yields CDR1 SGHVS and CDR2 FQNEAQ. The CDR3 covers 17 residues. The CDR3 nucleotides read TGTGCCAGCAGCCCCGGGACAGCTTCCAGAAAGGGTCAGCCCCAGCATTTT. It translates to CASSPGTASRKGQPQHF. The full variable domain, in which reference TRBV7-8 and TRBJ1-5 provide the parts outside the CDR3, is GAGVSQSPRYKVAKRGQDVALRCDPISGHVSLFWYQQALGQGPEFLTYFQNEAQLDKSGLPSDRFFAERPEGSVSTLKIQRTQQEDSAVYLCASSPGTASRKGQPQHFGDGTRLSIL.

This chain uses TRBV7-8 with TRBJ2-4; TRBD2 agrees at 10 bases. Germline CDR1 and CDR2: SGHVS and FQNEAQ. After removal of 5 bases from V and 5 bases from J, the junction contained 6 bases not matched to a gene. This CDR3 contains 15 residues. The CDR3 reads CASSPSGRPENIQYF. In nucleotides, the CDR3 is TGTGCCAGCAGCCCTAGCGGGAGACCCGAAAACATTCAGTACTTC.

Written as DNA, the CDR3 is TGTGCCAGCAGCGCGGGACCCTCTAACTATGGCTACACCTTC. Protein: CASSAGPSNYGYTF. The chain recombines TRBV11-1 with TRBJ1-2, with TRBD1 as a possible D gene (5 bases). V was trimmed by 5 bases and J by 0 bases, leaving 10 bases between them. The length of the CDR3 is 14 residues. In germline, CDR1 is SGHAT, CDR2 FQDESV (reference sequence).

This chain links TRBV19 with TRBJ1-5; D not resolved. Germline CDR1 LNHDA, CDR2 SQIVND (reference sequence). V lost 4 bases to trimming and J lost 3 bases, with 7 bases between them. The CDR3 extends over 13 amino acids. Here the CDR3 reads CASSSQINQPQHF. The CDR3 DNA reads TGTGCCAGTAGTAGTCAGATCAATCAGCCCCAGCATTTT.

The gene calls are TRBV18 and TRBJ1-5; D may be TRBD1 (5 bases). Between the trimmed V and J ends, which lost 4 bases and 6 bases, there was a span of 22 bases. In germline, CDR1 is KGHSH, CDR2 LQKENI. The CDR3 contains 17 residues. This CDR3 is CASSLSPPGPSFQPQHF. The CDR3 region has the DNA TGTGCCAGCTCACTCTCCCCTCCGGGACCCAGTTTTCAGCCCCAGCATTTT.

This clone was counted only a few times. The rearrangement links TRBV5-6 to TRBJ1-2, with D perhaps TRBD1 (6 bases). V was shortened by 3 bases and J by 3 bases, with 12 bases between the two germline ends. Germline V gene lookup returns CDR1 SGHDT and CDR2 YYEEEE. There are 14 residues in the CDR3. The CDR3 DNA is TGTGCCAGCAGCTCACAGGGAAATTACTATGGCTACACCTTC. Translation gives CASSSQGNYYGYTF.

This clone was counted a single time. The V gene is TRBV2, the J gene TRBJ2-2; 14 nucleotides align to TRBD2. The ends lost 6 bases at V and 1 base at J; junction bases unmatched: 4. The V gene's germline CDR1 is SNHLY and CDR2 FYNNEI. The CDR3 extends over 17 amino acids. In nucleotides, the CDR3 is TGTGCCAGCAGCGGGACTAGCGGGAGAAGGAACACCGGGGAGCTGTTTTTT. It is translated as CASSGTSGRRNTGELFF.

The V gene is TRBV19, the J gene TRBJ1-1, with 7 bases aligning to TRBD1. The CDR3 covers 16 residues. Per germline, CDR1 LNHDA and CDR2 SQIVND (reference sequence). V was clipped by 4 bases and J by 6 bases; unmatched bases: 14. The chain's CDR3 is CASSSHLAGGKAEAFF. DNA of the CDR3: TGTGCCAGTAGTAGTCACCTGGCAGGGGGTAAAGCTGAAGCTTTCTTT.

The chain couples TRBV6-4 to TRBJ2-6; possible D gene TRBD1, 6 bases. CDR1 is MRHNA and CDR2 is SNTAGT in the germline V gene. Trimming removed 2 bases from V and 1 base from J, with 6 bases in between. The CDR3 totals 15 residues. Here the CDR3 DNA reads TGTGCCAGCAGTGACACAGGGTCTGGGGCCAACGTCCTGACTTTC. This codes for CASSDTGSGANVLTF.

The CDR3 DNA sequence: TGTGCCAGCAGCGTTCTAGACAGGGGAACCGGGGAGCTGTTTTTT. Protein sequence: CASSVLDRGTGELFF. The gene calls are TRBV9 and TRBJ2-2; TRBD1 matches at 8 bases. The CDR3 totals 15 residues. With V trimmed by 2 bases and J by 5 bases, 5 bases remained unmatched. Germline values: CDR1 SGDLS, CDR2 YYNGEE.

The rearrangement uses TRBV6-5 and TRBJ1-5; D is perhaps TRBD1 (6 bases). The CDR3 sequence is 16 residues long. In germline, CDR1 is MNHEY, CDR2 SVGAGI. Trimming cost V 3 bases and J 0 bases, with 12 bases left between them. The DNA of the CDR3 is TGTGCCAGCAGTTATACTCGGGGGGCTAGCAATCAGCCCCAGCATTTT. It translates to CASSYTRGASNQPQHF.

The sample holds a few counts of this clone. V usage is TRBV7-9 and J usage is TRBJ2-5, with TRBD1 matching 7 bases. The CDR3 totals 14 residues. Germline V CDR1 and CDR2: SEHNR, FQNEAQ (reference sequence). The V gene end was trimmed by 1 base and the J gene end by 5 bases; junction bases not matched to a gene: 4. CDR3 sequence: CASSLGTGPETQYF. CDR3 coding DNA: TGTGCCAGCAGCTTAGGGACAGGTCCGGAGACCCAGTACTTC.

The rearrangement joins TRBV18 to TRBJ1-5; D unclear. Germline loops: CDR1 KGHSH, CDR2 LQKENI. The CDR3 has 13 amino acids. Between the trimmed V and J ends, which lost 2 bases and 5 bases, there was a span of 7 bases. This CDR3 is CASSPSEYQPQHF. CDR3 coding DNA: TGTGCCAGCTCACCATCAGAGTATCAGCCCCAGCATTTT. The full variable domain, rest sourced from reference TRBV18 and TRBJ1-5, is NAGVMQNPRHLVRRRGQEARLRCSPMKGHSHVYWYRQLPEEGLKFMVYLQKENIIDESGMPKERFSAEFPKEGPSILRIQQVVRGDSAAYFCASSPSEYQPQHFGDGTRLSIL.